This T cell receptor (beta chain) was captured in a study of T cells in Graves' hyperthyroidism and ophthalmopathy. About the study: Once the initial diagnosis was made, peripheral blood was obtained before any treatment.

The study excluded patients with uncontrolled infection, other autoimmune disease, pregnancy or lactation. Using over 8.5 ml of fresh peripheral blood, PBMCs were prepared. With 5 bases clipped from V and 14 bases from J, the junction kept 17 bases outside the gene matches. The CDR3 sequence is 15 residues long. Germline CDR1 reads SGHAT; CDR2 reads FQNNGV. Concerning this clonotype itself: The antigen is unknown.

General study results and limits: A model of 13 V-J features distinguished ophthalmopathy from stable hyperthyroidism.

TCR beta CDR3 sequences were amplified from RNA transcripts. RT-PCR in the first round (using the HTBI primer set) targeted the TCR CDR3. TCRdb reanalysed the multiplex PCR reads using MiXCR and keeps one entry per CDR3 protein. The data hold a few hundred thousand distinct CDR3 sequences, with more than 20% observed a single time. This chain joins TRBV11-2 and TRBJ2-3; 9 nucleotides line up with TRBD2. This clonotype was obtained from a man aged 45 to 65 with Graves' hyperthyroidism. The source material was blood. DNA for the CDR3: TGTGCCAGCAGCCCCCACTTGAGCCTAGCGGGAACTGGGTATTTT. The encoded protein is CASSPHLSLAGTGYF.